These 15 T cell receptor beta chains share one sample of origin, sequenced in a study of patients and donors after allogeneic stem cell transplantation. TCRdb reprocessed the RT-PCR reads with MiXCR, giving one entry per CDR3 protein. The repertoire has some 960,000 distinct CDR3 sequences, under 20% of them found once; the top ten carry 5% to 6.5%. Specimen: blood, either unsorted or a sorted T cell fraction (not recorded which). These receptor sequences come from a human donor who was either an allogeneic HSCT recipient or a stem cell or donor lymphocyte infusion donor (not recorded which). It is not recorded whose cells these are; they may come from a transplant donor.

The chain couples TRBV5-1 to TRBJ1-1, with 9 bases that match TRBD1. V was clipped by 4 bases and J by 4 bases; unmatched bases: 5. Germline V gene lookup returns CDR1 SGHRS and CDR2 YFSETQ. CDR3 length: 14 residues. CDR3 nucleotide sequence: TGCGCCAGCAGCACGGGACAGGGCGCCACTGAAGCTTTCTTT. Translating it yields CASSTGQGATEAFF.

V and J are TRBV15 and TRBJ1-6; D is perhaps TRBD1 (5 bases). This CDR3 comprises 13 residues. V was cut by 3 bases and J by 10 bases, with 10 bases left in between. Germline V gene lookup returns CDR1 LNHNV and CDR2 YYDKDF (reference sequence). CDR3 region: CATSRGERSPLHF. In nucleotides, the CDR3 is TGTGCCACCAGCAGGGGGGAACGGTCACCCCTCCACTTT.

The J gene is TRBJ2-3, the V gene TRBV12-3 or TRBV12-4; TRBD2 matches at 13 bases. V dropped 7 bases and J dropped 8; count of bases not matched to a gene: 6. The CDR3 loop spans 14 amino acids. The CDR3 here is CASTYGLAGVTQYF. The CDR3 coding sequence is TGTGCCAGCACTTACGGACTAGCGGGGGTTACGCAGTATTTT.

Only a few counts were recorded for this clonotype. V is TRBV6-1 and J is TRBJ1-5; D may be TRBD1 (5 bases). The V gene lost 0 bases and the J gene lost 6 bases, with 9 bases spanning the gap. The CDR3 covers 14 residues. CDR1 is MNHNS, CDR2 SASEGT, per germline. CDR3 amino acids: CASSEAIRVQPQHF. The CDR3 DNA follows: TGTGCCAGCAGTGAAGCTATCAGGGTTCAGCCCCAGCATTTT.

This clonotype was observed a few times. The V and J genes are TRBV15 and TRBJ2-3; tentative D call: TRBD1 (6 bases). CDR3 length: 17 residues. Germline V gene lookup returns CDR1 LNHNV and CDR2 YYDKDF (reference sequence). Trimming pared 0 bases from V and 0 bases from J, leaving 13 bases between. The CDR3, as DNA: TGTGCCACCAGCAGAGAAAACAGGGAGTGGAGCACAGATACGCAGTATTTT. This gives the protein CATSRENREWSTDTQYF.

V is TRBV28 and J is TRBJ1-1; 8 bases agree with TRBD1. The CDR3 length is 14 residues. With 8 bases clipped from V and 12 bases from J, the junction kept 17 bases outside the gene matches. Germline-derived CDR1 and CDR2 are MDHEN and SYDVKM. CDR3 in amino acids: CASLNRPGQERTFF. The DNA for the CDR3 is TGTGCCAGCCTGAACCGACCGGGACAGGAAAGGACTTTCTTT.

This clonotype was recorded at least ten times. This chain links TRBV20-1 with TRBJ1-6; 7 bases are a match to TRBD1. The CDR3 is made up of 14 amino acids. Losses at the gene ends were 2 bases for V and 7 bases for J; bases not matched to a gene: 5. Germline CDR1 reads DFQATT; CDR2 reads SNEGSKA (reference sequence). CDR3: CSARIGTENSPLHF. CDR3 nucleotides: TGCAGTGCTAGAATCGGGACAGAGAATTCACCCCTCCACTTT.

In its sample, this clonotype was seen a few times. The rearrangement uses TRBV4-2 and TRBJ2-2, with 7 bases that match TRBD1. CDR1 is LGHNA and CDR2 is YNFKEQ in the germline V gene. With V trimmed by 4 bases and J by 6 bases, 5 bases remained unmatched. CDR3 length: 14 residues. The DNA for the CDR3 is TGTGCCAGCAGCCTCCCACAGGGGTCCGGGGAGCTGTTTTTT. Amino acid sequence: CASSLPQGSGELFF.

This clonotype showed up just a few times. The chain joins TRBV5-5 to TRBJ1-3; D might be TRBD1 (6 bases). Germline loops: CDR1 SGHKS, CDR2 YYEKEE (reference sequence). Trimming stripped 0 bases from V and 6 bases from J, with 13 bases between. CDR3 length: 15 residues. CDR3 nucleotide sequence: TGTGCCAGCAGCTTGGCCCGGACAGAAATAAACACCATATATTTT. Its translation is CASSLARTEINTIYF.

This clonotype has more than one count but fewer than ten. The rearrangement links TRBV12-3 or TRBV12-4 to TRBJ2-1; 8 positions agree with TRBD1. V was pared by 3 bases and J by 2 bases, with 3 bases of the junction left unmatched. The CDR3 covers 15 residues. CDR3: CASSFDRGPYNEQFF. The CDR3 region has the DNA TGTGCCAGCAGTTTCGACAGGGGTCCCTACAATGAGCAGTTCTTC.

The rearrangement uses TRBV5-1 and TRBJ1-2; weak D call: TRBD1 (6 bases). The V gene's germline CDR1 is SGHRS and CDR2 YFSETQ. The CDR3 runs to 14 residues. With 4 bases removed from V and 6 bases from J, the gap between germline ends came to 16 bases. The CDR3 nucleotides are TGCGCCAGCAGCATAACAGGGTGGAGGAATGGCTACACCTTC. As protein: CASSITGWRNGYTF.

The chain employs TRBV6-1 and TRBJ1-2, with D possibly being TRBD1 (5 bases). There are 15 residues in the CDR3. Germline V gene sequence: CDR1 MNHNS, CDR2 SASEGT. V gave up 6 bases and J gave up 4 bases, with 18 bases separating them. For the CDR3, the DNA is TGTGCCAGCAGATCCGGGACGGGGAGTTTCTATGGCTACACCTTC. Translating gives CASRSGTGSFYGYTF.

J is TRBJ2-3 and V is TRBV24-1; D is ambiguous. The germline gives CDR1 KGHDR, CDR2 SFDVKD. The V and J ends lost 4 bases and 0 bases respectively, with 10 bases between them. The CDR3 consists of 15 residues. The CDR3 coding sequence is TGTGCCACCAGTGACCCTAAGGACAGCACAGATACGCAGTATTTT. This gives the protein CATSDPKDSTDTQYF.

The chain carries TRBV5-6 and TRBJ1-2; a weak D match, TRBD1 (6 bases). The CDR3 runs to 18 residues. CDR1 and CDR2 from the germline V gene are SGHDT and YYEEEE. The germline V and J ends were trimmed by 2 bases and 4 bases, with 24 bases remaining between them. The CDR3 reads CASSLFGGRGGGVYGYTF. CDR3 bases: TGTGCCAGCAGCTTATTTGGGGGGCGCGGAGGCGGAGTCTATGGCTACACCTTC.

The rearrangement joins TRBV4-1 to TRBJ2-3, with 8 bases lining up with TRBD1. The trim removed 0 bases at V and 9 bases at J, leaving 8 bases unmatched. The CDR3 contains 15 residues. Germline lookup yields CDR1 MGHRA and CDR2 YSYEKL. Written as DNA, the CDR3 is TGCGCCAGCAGCCAAGAGAGTCAGGGGGCCCGAACGCAGTATTTT. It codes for CASSQESQGARTQYF.